This T cell receptor (beta chain) is drawn from a study of blood T cell repertoires in COVID-19. The CDR3 has 13 residues. The ends were cut back, 4 bases at V and 2 bases at J, with 8 bases in the middle. Per germline, CDR1 SGHTA and CDR2 FQGNSA. The repertoire was sequenced with immunoSEQ multiplex PCR; TCRdb's copy has only in-frame clones and lacks some. The sample lists approximately 65,000 clones, about three quarters occurring once. The genes are TRBV7-2 and TRBJ2-5; D unresolved. The sequenced sample was peripheral blood. This sequence originates from a human donor in a cohort sampled during active COVID-19. CDR3 region: CASSYRTQETQYF. CDR3 nucleotides: TGTGCCAGCAGCTACCGAACACAAGAGACCCAGTACTTC.